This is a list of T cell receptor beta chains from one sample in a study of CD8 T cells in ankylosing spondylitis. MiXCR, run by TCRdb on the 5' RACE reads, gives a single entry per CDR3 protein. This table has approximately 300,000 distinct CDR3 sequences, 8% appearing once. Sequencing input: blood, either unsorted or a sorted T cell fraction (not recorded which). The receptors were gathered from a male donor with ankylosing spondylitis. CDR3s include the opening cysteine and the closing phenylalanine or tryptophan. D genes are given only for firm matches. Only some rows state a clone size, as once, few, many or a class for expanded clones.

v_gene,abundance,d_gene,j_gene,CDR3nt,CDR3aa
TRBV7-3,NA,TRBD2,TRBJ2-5,TGTGCCAGCACATTCGGGACTAGCGTGAACTCGGGAGAGACCCAGTACTTC,CASTFGTSVNSGETQYF
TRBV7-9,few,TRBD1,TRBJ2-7,TGTGCCAGCAGCTTACCTCCGGGACAGGGGGCTGTCGAGCAGTACTTC,CASSLPPGQGAVEQYF
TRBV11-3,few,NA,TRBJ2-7,TGTGCCAGCAGCTTATTCGGGGGCTACGAGCAGTACTTC,CASSLFGGYEQYF
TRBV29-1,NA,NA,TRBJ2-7,TGCAGCGTTGAAGATTCCCCAAGGGAGCAGTACTTC,CSVEDSPREQYF
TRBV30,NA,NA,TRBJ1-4,TGTGCCTGGAGTGGACTATGGAAGGAGTATGAAAACCTGTTTTTT,CAWSGLWKEYENLFF
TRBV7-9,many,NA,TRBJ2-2,TGTGCCAGCAGCTTAGCAGGTGTGAACACCGGGGAGCTGTTTTTT,CASSLAGVNTGELFF
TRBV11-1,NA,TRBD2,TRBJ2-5,TGTGCCAGCCAACTAGCGACTCGAGGAGAGACCCAGTACTTC,CASQLATRGETQYF
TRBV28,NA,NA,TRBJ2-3,TGTGCCAGCAGTCGAGGTCGGAGGACAGATACGCAGTATTTT,CASSRGRRTDTQYF
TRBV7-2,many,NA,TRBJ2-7,TGTGCCAGCAGCCCCGGGACACGTACATACGAGCAGTACTTC,CASSPGTRTYEQYF
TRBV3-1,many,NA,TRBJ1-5,TGTGCCAGCAGCCCTACGGGGGGCAATCAGCCCCAGCATTTT,CASSPTGGNQPQHF
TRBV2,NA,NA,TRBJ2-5,TGTGCCAGCAGAGACGTGACCGGGACCCGGGGTACCCAGTACTTC,CASRDVTGTRGTQYF
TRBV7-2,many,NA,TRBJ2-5,TGTGCCAGCAGCTTACAGGAAGTATGGGAGACCCAGTACTTC,CASSLQEVWETQYF
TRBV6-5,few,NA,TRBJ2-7,TGTGCCAGCAGTTACTCGAGAGGGAACTACGAGCAGTACTTC,CASSYSRGNYEQYF
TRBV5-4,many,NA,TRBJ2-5,TGTGCCAGCAGCCCCGGGGGGCAGGATGTGGAGACCCAGTACTTC,CASSPGGQDVETQYF
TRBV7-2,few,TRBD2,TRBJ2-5,TGTGCCAGCAGCCCCCGGACTAGTAGGGAGACCCAGTACTTC,CASSPRTSRETQYF
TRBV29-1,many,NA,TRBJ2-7,TGCAGCGGTAAGGGGGACTACGAGCAGTACTTC,CSGKGDYEQYF
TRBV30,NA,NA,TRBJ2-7,TGTGCCTGGACCTCGGTCGGAGGGAGGTTCGGCGAGCAGTACTTC,CAWTSVGGRFGEQYF
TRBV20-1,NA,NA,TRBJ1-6,TGCAGTGCCCTGGGGGGGGGGAATGGTTCACCCCTCCACTTT,CSALGGGNGSPLHF
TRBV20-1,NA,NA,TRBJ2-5,TGCAGTGCTCCAGATGAGGGGCATTCGGGAGAGACCCAGTACTTC,CSAPDEGHSGETQYF
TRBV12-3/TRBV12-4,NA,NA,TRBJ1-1,TGTGCCAGCAGTTCTGGACGTATCACTGAAGCTTTCTTT,CASSSGRITEAFF
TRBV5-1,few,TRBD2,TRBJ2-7,TGCGCCAGCAGCCAGGGACTAGCGGGACTCGAGCAGTACTTC,CASSQGLAGLEQYF
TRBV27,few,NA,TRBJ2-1,TGTGCCACTCACTCCTACAATGAGCAGTTCTTC,CATHSYNEQFF
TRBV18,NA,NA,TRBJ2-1,TGTGCCAGCTCACCAAAAGTCCAGTGGGGTCACAATGAGCAGTTCTTC,CASSPKVQWGHNEQFF
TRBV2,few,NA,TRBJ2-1,TGTGCCAGCACCAGGACAGCCCACCCCTACAATGAGCAGTTCTTC,CASTRTAHPYNEQFF
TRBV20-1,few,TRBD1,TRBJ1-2,TGCAGTGCCGGACAGGTCACTTATGGCTACACCTTC,CSAGQVTYGYTF
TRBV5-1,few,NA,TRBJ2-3,TGCGCCAGCGGTCAGGGGACCACAGATACGCAGTATTTT,CASGQGTTDTQYF
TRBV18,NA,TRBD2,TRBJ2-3,TGTGCCAGCTCACCCCGGACTAGCGGGAGGCGCGCAGATACGCAGTATTTT,CASSPRTSGRRADTQYF
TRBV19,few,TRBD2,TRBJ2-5,TGTGCCAGTAGCGGACTAGTGGAGACCCAGTACTTC,CASSGLVETQYF
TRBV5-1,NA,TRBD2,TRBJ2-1,TGCGCCAGCAGCTTGGGACTAGCGGGAGGACCTCACCTAGGAAATGAGCAGTTCTTC,CASSLGLAGGPHLGNEQFF
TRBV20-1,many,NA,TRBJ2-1,TGCAGTTTGGGTTTTTCCGGGACCTATGACAATGAGCAGTTCTTC,CSLGFSGTYDNEQFF
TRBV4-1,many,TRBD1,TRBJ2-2,TGCGCCAGCAGCCAGCCGGGACAGGGAACCGGGGAGCTGTTTTTT,CASSQPGQGTGELFF
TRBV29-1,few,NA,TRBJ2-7,TGCAGCGTTGAGCTTTCCTACGAGCAGTACTTC,CSVELSYEQYF
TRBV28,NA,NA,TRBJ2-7,TGTGCCAGCAGTTCCCCGCGCCCCTCCGAGCAGTACTTC,CASSSPRPSEQYF
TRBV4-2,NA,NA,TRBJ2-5,TGTGCCAGCAGCCAAGTGACGGAGCAAGAGACCCAGTACTTC,CASSQVTEQETQYF
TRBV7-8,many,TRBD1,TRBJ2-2,TGTGCCAGCAGCCCCCAGGGGGAGAACACCGGGGAGCTGTTTTTT,CASSPQGENTGELFF
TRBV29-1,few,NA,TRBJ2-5,TGCAGCGTTGAAGTCAGGGGCGACGAGACCCAGTACTTC,CSVEVRGDETQYF
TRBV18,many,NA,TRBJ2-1,TGTGCCAGCTCACCACGAGGAATTTCCCGGGACTTAAATGAGCAGTTCTTC,CASSPRGISRDLNEQFF
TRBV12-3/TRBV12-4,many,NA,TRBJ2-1,TGTGCCAGCAGCGCGGACAGTCTAAGAGGGAATGAGCAGTTCTTC,CASSADSLRGNEQFF
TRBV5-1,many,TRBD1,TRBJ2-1,TGCGCCAGCAGCTTGGAGGGTAGGGGGCCCTACAATGAGCAGTTCTTC,CASSLEGRGPYNEQFF
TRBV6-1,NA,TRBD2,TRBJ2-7,TGTGCCAGCATCCTAGCGGGAGGTCACGAGCAGTACTTC,CASILAGGHEQYF
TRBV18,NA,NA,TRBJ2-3,TGTGCCAGCTCAGCCCCACAGGGTGCGGCAGATACGCAGTATTTT,CASSAPQGAADTQYF
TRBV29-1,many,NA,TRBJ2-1,TGCAGCGTTGGAGGGGGATTGTCCTCCTACAATGAGCAGTTCTTC,CSVGGGLSSYNEQFF
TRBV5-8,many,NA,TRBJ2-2,TGTGCCAGCAGCTGGGTTCGTACCGGGGAGCTGTTTTTT,CASSWVRTGELFF
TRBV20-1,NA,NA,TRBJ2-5,TGCAGTGCTATAGGACACGCGGGTATGGGAGAGACCCAGTACTTC,CSAIGHAGMGETQYF
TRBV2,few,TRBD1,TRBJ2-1,TGTGCCAGCAGGGACAGGGGTTTTTCCTACAATGAGCAGTTCTTC,CASRDRGFSYNEQFF
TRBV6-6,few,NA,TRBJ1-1,TGTGCCATCGTGGCAGCGATGAACACTGAAGCTTTCTTT,CAIVAAMNTEAFF
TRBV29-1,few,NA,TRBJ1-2,TGCAGCGTCCGCGAGGGCTACACCTTC,CSVREGYTF
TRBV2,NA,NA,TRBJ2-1,TGTGCCAGCAGTGTGGAGTACAATGAGCAGTTCTTC,CASSVEYNEQFF
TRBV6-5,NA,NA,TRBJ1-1,TGTGCCAGCAGTTACGGGCCTTTGGGTCCTGAAGCTTTCTTT,CASSYGPLGPEAFF
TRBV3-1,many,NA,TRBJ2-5,TGTGCCAGCAGCGCCGGGGAGACCCAGTACTTC,CASSAGETQYF
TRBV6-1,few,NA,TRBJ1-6,TGTGCCAGCAGAGACAGCGAGGCCTCCTATAATTCACCCCTCCACTTT,CASRDSEASYNSPLHF
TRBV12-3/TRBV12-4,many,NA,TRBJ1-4,TGTGCCAGCAGTGAGTCCTCGGGCACCATGGAGCTTAATGAAAAACTGTTTTTT,CASSESSGTMELNEKLFF